Reported below is one T cell receptor beta chain. Its matching antigen is unknown. The data belong to a study of liver allograft versus peripheral blood T cells. Study-level information: The authors compared T cell receptor repertoires in transplanted livers with recipients' peripheral blood repertoires.

TCRdb re-derived calls from the reads in MiXCR, one entry per CDR3 protein. Among about 16,000 distinct CDR3 sequences listed, 20% to 25% were seen once. Overall study findings and caveats: Reportedly, the T cell receptor repertoires present inside liver allografts differed from those in peripheral blood.

J gave up 6 bases and V 6 bases, and 8 bases lay outside the gene matches. This CDR3 region has 14 residues. CDR1 and CDR2 from the germline V gene are DFQATT and SNEGSKA (reference sequence). This sequence originates from a human patient who had a liver transplant. The T cells may partly be graft donor cells. The chain is built from TRBV20-1 and TRBJ2-1; TRBD1 aligns across 10 bases. The CDR3 loop reads CSAQEGQGTNEQFF. The DNA for the CDR3 is TGCAGTGCACAGGAGGGACAGGGGACCAATGAGCAGTTCTTC.